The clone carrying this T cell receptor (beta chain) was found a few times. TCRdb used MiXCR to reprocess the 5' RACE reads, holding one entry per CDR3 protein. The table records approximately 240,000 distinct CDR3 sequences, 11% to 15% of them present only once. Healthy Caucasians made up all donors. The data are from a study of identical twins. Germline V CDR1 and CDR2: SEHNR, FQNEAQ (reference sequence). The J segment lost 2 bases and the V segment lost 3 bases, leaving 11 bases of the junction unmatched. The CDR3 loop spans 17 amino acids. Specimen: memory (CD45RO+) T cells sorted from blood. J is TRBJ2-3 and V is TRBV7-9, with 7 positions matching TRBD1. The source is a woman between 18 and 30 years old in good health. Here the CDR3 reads CASSFTGQATFTDTQYF. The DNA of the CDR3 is TGTGCCAGCAGCTTCACCGGACAGGCGACTTTCACAGATACGCAGTATTTT.